These 20 T cell receptor beta chains came from one sample sequenced in a study of T cells in Graves' hyperthyroidism and ophthalmopathy. The investigators amplified TCR beta CDR3 regions from RNA transcripts. HTBI primers were the set used in a first-round RT-PCR of the TCR CDR3. TCRdb fed the multiplex PCR reads into MiXCR, producing one record per CDR3 protein. This table holds around 490,000 distinct CDR3 sequences, 15% to 20% found once. Sequencing was carried out using blood. The receptors shown here come from a man aged 35 to 55 with Graves' ophthalmopathy.

This clonotype appeared many times. In DNA, the CDR3 is TGTGCCAGCAGTTTTGTAGGGGGCGCCTACGAGCAGTACTTC. Its protein is CASSFVGGAYEQYF. The V gene is TRBV28, the J gene TRBJ2-7, with 7 nucleotides matching TRBD1. The CDR3 extends over 14 amino acids. The germline V gene encodes CDR1 MDHEN and CDR2 SYDVKM. J gave up 2 bases and V 3 bases, and 4 bases lay outside the gene matches.

Note on this clonotype: Its ends do not fully match the called genes, so a read error is possible. The chain couples TRBV19 to TRBJ2-6; possibly TRBD1 or TRBD2 for D (5 bases each). The CDR3 spans 17 residues. Germline V lookup: CDR1 LNHDA, CDR2 SQIVND (reference sequence). CDR3 sequence (DNA): TGTGCCAGTAGTATAGATTTCAGGGCTTCCGGGGCCAACGTCCTGGCTTTC. It is translated as CASSIDFRASGANVLAF.

The chain combines TRBV4-1 with TRBJ1-2; perhaps TRBD1 as D (6 bases). V gave up 0 bases and J gave up 4 bases, with 18 bases separating them. Germline assignment: CDR1 MGHRA and CDR2 YSYEKL. This CDR3 region has 17 residues. DNA of the CDR3: TGCGCCAGCAGCCAAGATGGGGAAATACAGGGACCCTATGGCTACACCTTC. Its protein is CASSQDGEIQGPYGYTF.

The V and J genes are TRBV10-3 and TRBJ2-2, with 9 bases aligning to TRBD1. Germline V gene sequence: CDR1 ENHRY, CDR2 SYGVKD. V dropped 3 bases and J dropped 2; count of bases not matched to a gene: 4. This CDR3 is built from 16 residues. CDR3: CAISDVGQGNTGELFF. In DNA, the CDR3 is TGTGCCATCAGTGATGTGGGACAGGGAAACACCGGGGAGCTGTTTTTT.

This clonotype appeared many times. The chain recombines TRBV6-1 with TRBJ1-5, with a possible D match to TRBD1 (6 bases). Germline assignment: CDR1 MNHNS and CDR2 SASEGT. V was shortened by 1 base and J by 3 bases, with 10 bases between the two germline ends. The CDR3 runs 15 residues. The CDR3 bases are TGTGCCAGCAGTGAAGGGGGACATAACAATCAGCCCCAGCATTTT. It translates to CASSEGGHNNQPQHF.

Only a few counts were recorded for this clonotype. This may be a read error, as it is one base from a much larger clone. The gene calls are TRBV3-1 and TRBJ1-3, with D unresolved. Germline CDR1 LGHDT, CDR2 YNNKEL (reference sequence). The V gene lost 0 bases and the J gene lost 8 bases, with 2 bases spanning the gap. This CDR3 is built from 11 residues. CDR3 residues: CASSQDDTIYF. In DNA, the CDR3 is TGTGCCAGCAGCCAAGATGACACCATATATTTT.

This clonotype has a handful of counts. The rearrangement links TRBV10-3 to TRBJ2-7; 7 nucleotides line up with TRBD2. The CDR3 has 13 amino acids. V gave up 9 bases and J gave up 0 bases; unmatched junction bases: 5. Looked up from germline, CDR1 is ENHRY and CDR2 is SYGVKD. CDR3 sequence reads: CAMSGVSSYEQYF. The DNA of the CDR3 is TGTGCCATGAGCGGGGTGAGCTCCTACGAGCAGTACTTC.

This sequence joins TRBV25-1 and TRBJ1-4; no firm D call. The CDR3 covers 16 residues. Looked up from germline, CDR1 is MGHDK and CDR2 is SYGVNS. Deletions cut 1 base from V and 3 bases from J, with 12 bases between. This CDR3 is CASSEWIGPSNEKLFF. The CDR3 DNA reads as TGTGCCAGCAGTGAATGGATTGGGCCATCTAATGAAAAACTGTTTTTT.

This clonotype was detected ten times or more. The chain combines TRBV18 with TRBJ2-3; D may be TRBD1 (6 bases). This CDR3 has 16 amino acids. The ends were cut back, 0 bases at V and 0 bases at J, with 10 bases in the middle. CDR1 is KGHSH, CDR2 LQKENI, per germline. The CDR3 reads CASSPPFGQSTDTQYF. CDR3 sequence (DNA): TGTGCCAGCTCACCACCGTTCGGACAGAGCACAGATACGCAGTATTTT.

The genes are TRBV20-1 and TRBJ2-3; TRBD2 matches at 8 bases. This CDR3 region has 15 residues. Germline V gene lookup returns CDR1 DFQATT and CDR2 SNEGSKA (reference sequence). V trimming: 1 base; J trimming: 2 bases; junction bases outside the gene matches: 5. CDR3 in DNA: TGCAGTGCTAGAGTACTAGCGGAAATCACAGATACGCAGTATTTT. It encodes CSARVLAEITDTQYF.

Only a few counts were recorded for this clonotype. A much larger clone differs from this one at a single base, so this may be a read error. The chain combines TRBV11-2 with TRBJ2-3; the D gene is possibly TRBD2 (5 bases). The germline V and J ends were trimmed by 11 bases and 0 bases, with 18 bases remaining between them. Germline lookup yields CDR1 SGHAT and CDR2 FQNNGV. The CDR3 is made up of 15 amino acids. The CDR3 DNA is TGTGCCCGCACCACCTCAGCGGTGAGCACAGATACGCAGTATTTT. Its protein is CARTTSAVSTDTQYF. Drawing the rest from reference TRBV11-2 and TRBJ2-3, the complete variable domain is EAGVAQSPRYKIIEKRQSVAFWCNPISGHATLYWYQQILGQGPKLLIQFQNNGVVDDSQLPKDRFSAERLKGVDSTLKIQPAKLEDSAVYLCARTTSAVSTDTQYFGPGTRLTVL.

This clonotype was seen a handful of times. The chain links TRBV20-1 to TRBJ1-2; D possibly corresponds to TRBD1 (6 bases). The CDR3 spans 15 residues. CDR1 and CDR2 from the germline V gene are DFQATT and SNEGSKA (reference sequence). Trimming took off 2 bases at V and 8 bases at J, with 21 bases between the two ends. The CDR3 nucleotides read TGCAGTGCTAGATGGGGCAAGGGGGGGCGTTTAGGCTACACCTTC. As protein: CSARWGKGGRLGYTF.

This clonotype was counted once. The gene calls are TRBV30 and TRBJ2-7; TRBD1 might be the D (5 bases). This CDR3 spans 11 amino acids. Germline V gene data show CDR1 as GTSNPN and CDR2 as SVGIG (reference sequence). V shed 2 bases and J shed 6 bases, with 8 bases lying between them. DNA for the CDR3: TGTGCCTGGAGTTTAAGGGGCGAGCAGTACTTC. This encodes CAWSLRGEQYF.

This clonotype was seen ten or more times. The chain carries TRBV5-1 and TRBJ1-1; D remains unclear. The CDR3 is 12 amino acids. Germline lookup yields CDR1 SGHRS and CDR2 YFSETQ. V lost 4 bases and J 4 bases, leaving 8 bases between the germline ends. The CDR3 nucleotides read TGCGCCAGCAGCCCCAGTGGCACTGAAGCTTTCTTT. Translating gives CASSPSGTEAFF.

As to this clonotype: It may be a read error: a sequence one base away is much more abundant. The rearrangement joins TRBV30 to TRBJ1-5; D ambiguous. CDR3 length: 12 residues. Germline CDR1 GTSNPN, CDR2 SVGIG (reference sequence). For the CDR3, the DNA is TGTGCCCGGAGTGGGATCGGTCAGCCCCAGCATTTT. Translated: CARSGIGQPQHF.

This clonotype was recorded a few times. In DNA form, the CDR3 reads TGCAGTGCTACGGGACAGCACAATCAGCCCCAGCATTTT. Translating it yields CSATGQHNQPQHF. The V and J genes are TRBV20-1 and TRBJ1-5; TRBD1 matches 7 bases. The CDR3 has 13 amino acids. CDR1 DFQATT and CDR2 SNEGSKA come from the germline V gene (reference sequence). Trimming took 4 bases from V and 3 from J; bases not matched to a gene: 3.

Points on this clonotype: Possible read error: a much larger clone is one base away. This rearrangement joins TRBV7-2 to TRBJ2-5, with unresolved D. CDR1 is SGHTA and CDR2 is FQGNSA in the germline V gene. There are 13 residues in the CDR3. CDR3 in DNA: TGTGCCGGCAGCCCCCTTCTGTGGGAGACCCAGTACTTC. Amino acid sequence: CAGSPLLWETQYF.

This chain joins TRBV9 and TRBJ2-7, with 7 nucleotides matching TRBD2. The CDR3 sequence is 14 residues long. In germline, CDR1 is SGDLS, CDR2 YYNGEE. The trim removed 0 bases at V and 0 bases at J, leaving 0 bases unmatched. The CDR3 spells CASSVGDYSYEQYF. For the CDR3, the DNA is TGTGCCAGCAGCGTAGGGGACTACTCCTACGAGCAGTACTTC.

The chain couples TRBV6-6 to TRBJ2-1; TRBD1 or TRBD2 may be the D gene (5 bases each). Germline CDR1 and CDR2: MNHNY and SVGAGI (reference sequence). The CDR3 spans 15 residues. V was shortened by 0 bases and J by 9 bases, with 15 bases between the two germline ends. CDR3 sequence: CASSYSPLPGTEQFF. CDR3 bases: TGTGCCAGCAGTTACTCGCCGTTGCCCGGGACTGAGCAGTTCTTC.

V is TRBV7-2 and J is TRBJ1-2; TRBD1 might be the D (6 bases). CDR1 and CDR2 (germline): SGHTA, FQGNSA. The CDR3 spans 14 residues. The V gene lost 8 bases and the J gene lost 8 bases, with 21 bases spanning the gap. Here the CDR3 reads CASRLAGALRGYTF. CDR3 nucleotide sequence: TGTGCCAGCCGGCTGGCGGGGGCCCTCCGGGGCTACACCTTC.